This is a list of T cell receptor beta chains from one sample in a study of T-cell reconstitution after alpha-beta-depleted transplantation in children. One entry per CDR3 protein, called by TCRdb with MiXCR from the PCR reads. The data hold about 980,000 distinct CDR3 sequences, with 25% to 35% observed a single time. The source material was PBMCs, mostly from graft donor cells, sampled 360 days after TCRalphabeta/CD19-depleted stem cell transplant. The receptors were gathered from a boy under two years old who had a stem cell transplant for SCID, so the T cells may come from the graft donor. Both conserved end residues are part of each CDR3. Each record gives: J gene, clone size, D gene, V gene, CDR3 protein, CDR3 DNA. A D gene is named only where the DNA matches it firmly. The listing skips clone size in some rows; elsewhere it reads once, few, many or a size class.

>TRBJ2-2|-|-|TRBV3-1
CASSQYSSYTGELFF
TGTGCCAGCAGCCAATACTCTAGCTACACCGGGGAGCTGTTTTTT
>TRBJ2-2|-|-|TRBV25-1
CASSGTTSNTGELFF
TGTGCCAGCAGTGGTACGACTTCGAACACCGGGGAGCTGTTTTTT
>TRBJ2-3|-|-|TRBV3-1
CASSQGGGQALPLQYF
TGTGCCAGCAGCCAAGGGGGGGGACAGGCCCTGCCCTTGCAGTATTTT
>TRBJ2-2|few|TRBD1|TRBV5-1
CASSSGQGSNGELFF
TGCGCCAGCAGCTCCGGACAGGGTTCGAACGGGGAGCTGTTTTTT
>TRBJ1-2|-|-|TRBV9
CASSVGGTDYGYTF
TGTGCCAGCAGCGTAGGGGGTACGGACTATGGCTACACCTTC
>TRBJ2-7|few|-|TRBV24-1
CATTGGGDPLYEQYF
TGTGCCACCACTGGAGGAGGAGACCCGCTCTACGAGCAGTACTTC
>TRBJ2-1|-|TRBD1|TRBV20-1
CSARTGATGNEQFF
TGCAGTGCTAGGACAGGGGCTACGGGAAATGAGCAGTTCTTC
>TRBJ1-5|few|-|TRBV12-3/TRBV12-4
CASSRRGSNQPQHF
TGTGCCAGCAGTCGTAGGGGCTCCAATCAGCCCCAGCATTTT
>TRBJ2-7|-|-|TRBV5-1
CASSLAPLGVTTTYEQYF
TGCGCCAGCAGCTTGGCACCCTTAGGGGTGACGACCACCTACGAGCAGTACTTC
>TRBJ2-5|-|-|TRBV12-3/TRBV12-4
CASSFLGTQETQYF
TGTGCCAGCAGTTTCCTCGGCACACAAGAGACCCAGTACTTC
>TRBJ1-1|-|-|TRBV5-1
CASSLAGSPGNTEAFF
TGCGCCAGCAGCTTGGCCGGGTCACCAGGGAACACTGAAGCTTTCTTT
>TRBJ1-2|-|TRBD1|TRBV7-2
CASSLLGQGALNYGYTF
TGTGCCAGCAGCCTCCTTGGGCAGGGGGCCCTTAACTATGGCTACACCTTC
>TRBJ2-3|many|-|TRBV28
CASSGKGADTQYF
TGTGCCAGCAGCGGGAAGGGGGCAGATACGCAGTATTTT
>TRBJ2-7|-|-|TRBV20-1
CSASGTASEQYF
TGCAGTGCTTCGGGAACAGCCTCTGAGCAGTACTTC
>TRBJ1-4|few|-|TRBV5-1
CASSLGQFNEKLFF
TGCGCCAGCAGTTTAGGACAGTTTAATGAAAAACTGTTTTTT
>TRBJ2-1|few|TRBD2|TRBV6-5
CASSSPGLALHNEQFF
TGTGCCAGCAGCTCTCCGGGACTAGCGTTACACAATGAGCAGTTCTTC
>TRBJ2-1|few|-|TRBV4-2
CASSQEEGQRYYNEQFF
TGTGCCAGCAGCCAAGAAGAGGGCCAGCGGTACTACAATGAGCAGTTCTTC
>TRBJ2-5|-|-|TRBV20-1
CSARGGRGTQYF
TGCAGTGCTAGAGGAGGGAGAGGGACCCAGTACTTC
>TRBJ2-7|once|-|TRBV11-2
CASSPQHYEEYF
TGTGCCAGCAGCCCGCAACACTACGAGGAGTACTTC
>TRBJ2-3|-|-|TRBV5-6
CASSLRTITDTQYF
TGTGCCAGCAGCTTGAGGACTATAACAGATACGCAGTATTTT
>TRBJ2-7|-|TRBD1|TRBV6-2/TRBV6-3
CASSSNRGRAYEQYF
TGTGCCAGCAGTTCTAACAGGGGGCGCGCCTACGAGCAGTACTTC
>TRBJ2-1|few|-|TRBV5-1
CASSLATNNEQFF
TGCGCCAGCAGCTTGGCCACTAACAATGAGCAGTTCTTC
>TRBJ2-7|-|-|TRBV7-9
CASSFGIGRPYYEQYF
TGTGCCAGCAGCTTTGGTATTGGCAGGCCTTACTACGAGCAGTACTTC
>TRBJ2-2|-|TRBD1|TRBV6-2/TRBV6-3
CASSLQGFTGELFF
TGTGCCAGCAGTCTACAGGGGTTCACCGGGGAGCTGTTTTTT
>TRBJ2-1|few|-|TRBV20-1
CSARGLSEQFF
TGCAGTGCTAGGGGACTGAGTGAGCAGTTCTTC
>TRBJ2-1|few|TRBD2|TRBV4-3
CASSQERGLAAYNEQFF
TGCGCCAGCAGCCAAGAAAGAGGTCTAGCGGCATACAATGAGCAGTTCTTC
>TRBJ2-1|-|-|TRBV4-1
CASSRGMGEQFF
TGCGCCAGCAGCCGGGGTATGGGGGAGCAGTTCTTC
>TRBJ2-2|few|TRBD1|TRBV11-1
CASSLEAGGYTGELFF
TGTGCCAGCAGCTTAGAGGCAGGGGGTTACACCGGGGAGCTGTTTTTT
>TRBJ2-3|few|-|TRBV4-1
CASSQPGGGTDTQYF
TGCGCCAGCAGCCAACCAGGAGGGGGCACAGATACGCAGTATTTT
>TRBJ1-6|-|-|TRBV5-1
CASSFGIDSPLHF
TGCGCCAGCAGCTTTGGTATCGATTCACCCCTCCACTTT
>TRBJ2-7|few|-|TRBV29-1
CSVEGQGRNEQYF
TGCAGCGTTGAAGGGCAGGGGCGCAACGAGCAGTACTTC
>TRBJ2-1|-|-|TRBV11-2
CASSFSIGEQFF
TGTGCCAGCAGCTTTAGTATAGGTGAGCAGTTCTTC
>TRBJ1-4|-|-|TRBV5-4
CASSWGGANEKLFF
TGTGCCAGCAGCTGGGGGGGGGCAAATGAAAAACTGTTTTTT
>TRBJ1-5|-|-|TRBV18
CASSPQPLNQPQHF
TGTGCCAGCTCACCTCAGCCGCTGAATCAGCCCCAGCATTTT
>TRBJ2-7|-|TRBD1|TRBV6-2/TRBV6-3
CASPQGKTYEQYF
TGTGCCAGCCCACAGGGGAAGACCTACGAGCAGTACTTC
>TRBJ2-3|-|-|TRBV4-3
CASSQEGRTTDTQYF
TGCGCCAGCAGCCAAGAGGGCAGGACTACAGATACGCAGTATTTT
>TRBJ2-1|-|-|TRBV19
CASSMERNEQFF
TGTGCCAGTAGTATGGAGAGAAATGAGCAGTTCTTC
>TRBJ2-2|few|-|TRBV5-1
CASSLGGPPFGELFF
TGCGCCAGCAGCTTGGGGGGACCACCGTTCGGGGAGCTGTTTTTT
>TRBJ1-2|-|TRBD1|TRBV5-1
CASSSTGVDYTF
TGCGCCAGCAGCTCTACAGGGGTTGACTACACCTTC